This T cell receptor beta chain was captured in a study of cytomegalovirus exposure and HLA in healthy donors. The PCR ran on 60 Vbeta and 13 Jbeta primers. Repertoires were generated with immunoSEQ multiplex PCR, while TCRdb's copy carries only in-frame clones and drops some. The data contain some 160,000 clones, approximately 80% of them singletons. Although they were nominally healthy when sampled, donors likely had unrecorded immune exposures. This TCR derives from a male donor in good health and CMV-seropositive. Sequencing was carried out using PBMCs.

CDR3 in DNA: TGTGCCAGCAGCTTATATCAGACTGAAGCTTTCTTT. Its translation is CASSLYQTEAFF. This chain connects TRBV7-9 to TRBJ1-1, with D unclear. The germline V gene encodes CDR1 SEHNR and CDR2 FQNEAQ (reference sequence). This CDR3 region has 12 residues. V dropped 2 bases and J dropped 5 bases, with 6 bases sitting between them.